This T cell receptor beta chain was sequenced in a study of T cell responses to AZD1222 COVID-19 vaccine. General observations from the study: Repertoires were obtained solely post-peak T cell response. Recipients of two AZD1222 doses showed rising Spike-specific TCR breadth and depth. Females outnumbered males among donors, who were mostly white British; clonal diversity was possibly underestimated.

Concerning this clone itself: The antigen is undetermined.

The CDR3 spans 12 residues. V lost 3 bases, J lost 8 bases, and 7 bases lay in between. Germline CDR1 reads KGHSH; CDR2 reads LQKENI. This table comes from immunoSEQ multiplex PCR, and its TCRdb copy is limited to in-frame clones, with some not included. The table lists about 140,000 clones, 70% to 90% of them singletons. The rearrangement joins TRBV18 to TRBJ1-4; TRBD1 might be the D (5 bases). The specimen was peripheral blood, collected on day 0 of AZD1222 vaccination. The receptor was derived from an adult in good health. CDR3 DNA: TGTGCCAGCTCACCCGGGGGGGAAAAACTGTTTTTT. Translated: CASSPGGEKLFF.